This T cell receptor beta chain was obtained from a study of T cells in Graves' hyperthyroidism and ophthalmopathy. The CDR3 loop spans 16 amino acids. CDR1 is MDHEN, CDR2 SYDVKM, per germline. Trimming stripped 5 bases from V and 0 bases from J, with 17 bases between. This clonotype was seen repeatedly, ten times or more. Patients aged 18 to 65 had newly diagnosed hyperthyroidism lasting under 2 months. TCR beta CDR3 region amplification was performed from RNA transcripts. HTBI primers were the set used in a first-round RT-PCR of the TCR CDR3. Each CDR3 protein is one row after TCRdb ran MiXCR on the multiplex PCR reads. The data contain approximately 600,000 distinct CDR3 sequences, around 15% of them singletons.

The chain carries TRBV28 and TRBJ2-7; D possibly corresponds to TRBD2 (6 bases). The sample was blood. This TCR derives from a young woman with Graves' hyperthyroidism. CDR3 sequence reads: CASSPSGVRSSYEQYF. The CDR3 nucleotides are TGTGCCAGCAGTCCCTCGGGGGTAAGAAGCTCCTACGAGCAGTACTTC.